This TCR beta chain came from a study of T cell clonality in common variable immunodeficiency. Study-wide findings and caveats: CVID subjects showed higher TCRbeta clonality than healthy controls. What drives increased CVID clonality needs T cell subpopulation sequencing. Fewer TCRbeta clones were shared among CVID subjects than controls.

In this sample, this clone turned up many times. Antigen specificity is unknown. The read ends 3 residues before the CDR3 terminus; that terminus is restored from the germline J gene. This table comes from immunoSEQ multiplex PCR, and its TCRdb copy is limited to in-frame clones, with some not included. There are about 35,000 clones in the sample, none observed a single time. The CDR3 totals 14 residues. CDR1 is SQVTM and CDR2 is ANQGSEA in the germline V gene. The J segment lost 2 bases and the V segment lost 2 bases, leaving 5 bases of the junction unmatched. This clonotype was sampled from a person aged 18-70 years in good health. The chain recombines TRBV29-1 with TRBJ2-7, with 8 bases matching TRBD1. The sample comprised peripheral blood mononuclear cells. The part of the CDR3 DNA that was read is TGCAGCGTTGAAATGGACAGGGCGCCCTACGAG. Amino acids: CSVEMDRAPYE. The entire CDR3 reads CSVEMDRAPYEQYF.